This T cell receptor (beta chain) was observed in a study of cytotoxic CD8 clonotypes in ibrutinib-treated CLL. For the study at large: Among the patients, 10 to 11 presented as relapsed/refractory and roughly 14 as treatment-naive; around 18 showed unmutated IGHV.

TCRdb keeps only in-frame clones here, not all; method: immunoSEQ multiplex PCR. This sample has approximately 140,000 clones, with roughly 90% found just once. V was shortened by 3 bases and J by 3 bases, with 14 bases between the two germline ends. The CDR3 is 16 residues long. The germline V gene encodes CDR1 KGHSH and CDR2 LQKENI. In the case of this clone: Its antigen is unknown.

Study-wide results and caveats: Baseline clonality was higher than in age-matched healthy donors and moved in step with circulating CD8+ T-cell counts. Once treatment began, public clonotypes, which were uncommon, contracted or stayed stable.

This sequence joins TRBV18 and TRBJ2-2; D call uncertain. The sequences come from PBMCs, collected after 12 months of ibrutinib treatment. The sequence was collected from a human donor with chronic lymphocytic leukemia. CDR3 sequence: CASSPSRVEHTGELFF. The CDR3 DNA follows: TGTGCCAGCTCACCGAGTCGTGTCGAGCACACCGGGGAGCTGTTTTTT.